The 2 T cell receptor beta chains in this list originate from one sample, sequenced in a study of cytomegalovirus exposure and HLA in healthy donors. 13 Jbeta primers and 60 Vbeta primers were used for the PCR. Here immunoSEQ multiplex PCR was the method, and the copy in TCRdb shows in-frame clones only, minus some. The table records 100,000 to 150,000 clones, roughly 17% of them present only once. The source material was PBMCs. The receptors originated from a female donor in good health and CMV-seropositive.

V and J are TRBV5-6 and TRBJ1-2; 7 positions match TRBD1. This CDR3 region has 15 residues. From germline, CDR1 is SGHDT and CDR2 YYEEEE. With 4 bases clipped from V and 0 bases from J, the junction kept 6 bases outside the gene matches. Here the CDR3 DNA reads TGTGCCAGCAGCCCCCGGGACAGAGCTAACTATGGCTACACCTTC. Encoded protein: CASSPRDRANYGYTF.

Written as DNA, the CDR3 is TGTGCCAGCAGCCTAAACAGGGGGAGACCACCAGATACGCAGTATTTT. Protein sequence: CASSLNRGRPPDTQYF. This chain joins TRBV4-2 and TRBJ2-3; 8 nucleotides match TRBD1. The junction had 10 bases not matched to a gene; V was cut back by 4 bases and J by 4 bases. The CDR3 has 16 residues. CDR1 and CDR2 (germline): LGHNA, YNFKEQ.